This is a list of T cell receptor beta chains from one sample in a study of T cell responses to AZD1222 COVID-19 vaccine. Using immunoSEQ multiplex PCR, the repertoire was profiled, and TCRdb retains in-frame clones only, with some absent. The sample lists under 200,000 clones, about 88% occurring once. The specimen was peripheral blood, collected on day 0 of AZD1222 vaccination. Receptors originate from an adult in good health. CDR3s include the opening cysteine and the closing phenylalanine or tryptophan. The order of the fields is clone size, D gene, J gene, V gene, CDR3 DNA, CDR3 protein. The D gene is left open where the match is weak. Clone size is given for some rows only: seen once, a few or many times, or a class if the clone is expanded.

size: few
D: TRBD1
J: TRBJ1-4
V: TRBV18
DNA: TGTGCCAGCTCACCTAAACAGGGGGCAAATAATGAAAAACTGTTTTTT
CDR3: CASSPKQGANNEKLFF

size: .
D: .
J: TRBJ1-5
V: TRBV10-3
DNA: TGTGCCATCAGTGAGGGGTATAGCAATCAGCCCCAGCATTTT
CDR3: CAISEGYSNQPQHF

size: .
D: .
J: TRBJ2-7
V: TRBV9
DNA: TGTGCCAGCAGCGGCGCCGGGACGGGCTCCTACGAGCAGTACTTC
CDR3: CASSGAGTGSYEQYF

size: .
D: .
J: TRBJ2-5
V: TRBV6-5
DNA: TGTGCCAGCAGCCCCTTACCAAGAGGGGAGACCCAGTACTTC
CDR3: CASSPLPRGETQYF

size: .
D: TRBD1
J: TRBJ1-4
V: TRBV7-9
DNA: TGTGCCAGCAGCCGACAGGGTGCCGTTGAAAAACTGTTTTTT
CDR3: CASSRQGAVEKLFF

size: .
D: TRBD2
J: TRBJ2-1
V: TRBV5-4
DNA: TGTGCCAGCAGCCTAAGGGACTACGGCAATGAGCAGTTCTTC
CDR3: CASSLRDYGNEQFF

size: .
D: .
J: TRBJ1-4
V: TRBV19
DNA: TGTGCCAGTAGTATGGCAGTCCTTGCAACTAATGAAAAACTGTTTTTT
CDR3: CASSMAVLATNEKLFF

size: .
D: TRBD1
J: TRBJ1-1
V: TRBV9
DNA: TGTGCCAGCAGCGGAAGAGGGACAGGGGGATGGAACACTGAAGCTTTCTTT
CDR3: CASSGRGTGGWNTEAFF

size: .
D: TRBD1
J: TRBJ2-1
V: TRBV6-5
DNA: TGTGCCAGCAGTTTCGGGACAGGGAGAAACAATGAGCAGTTCTTC
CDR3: CASSFGTGRNNEQFF

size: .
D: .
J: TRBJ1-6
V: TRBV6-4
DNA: TGTGCCCCACTCAGCCGTGACCACTTT
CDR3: CAPLSRDHF

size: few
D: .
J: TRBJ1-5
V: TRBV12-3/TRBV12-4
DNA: TGTGCCAGCAGTTTAAACGTGGATCAGCCCCAGCATTTT
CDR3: CASSLNVDQPQHF

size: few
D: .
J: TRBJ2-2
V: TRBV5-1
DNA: TGCGCCAGCAGCTTGACTAGCATAAACACCGGGGAGCTGTTTTTT
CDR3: CASSLTSINTGELFF

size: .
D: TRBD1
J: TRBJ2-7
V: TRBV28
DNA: TGTGCCAGCCGCTACCGATCCGGGACAGGGGAGTACGAGCAGTACTTC
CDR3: CASRYRSGTGEYEQYF

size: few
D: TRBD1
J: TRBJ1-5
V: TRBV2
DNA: TGTGCCAGCGCAAACACAGGGGGGATCAATCAGCCCCAGCATTTT
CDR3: CASANTGGINQPQHF

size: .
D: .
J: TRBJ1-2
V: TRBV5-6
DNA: TGTGCCAGCAGCTTGAGCTCATGGCTCCGGCATAAGAATGGCTACACCTTC
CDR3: CASSLSSWLRHKNGYTF

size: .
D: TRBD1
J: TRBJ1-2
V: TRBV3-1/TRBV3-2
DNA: TGTGCCAGCAGCCAAGCGGACAGGGGGAATGGCTACACCTTC
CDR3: CASSQADRGNGYTF

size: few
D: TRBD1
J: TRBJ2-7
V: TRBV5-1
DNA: TGCGCCAGCACCCAGGGGACAGGTCCAATCTACGAGCAGTACTTC
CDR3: CASTQGTGPIYEQYF

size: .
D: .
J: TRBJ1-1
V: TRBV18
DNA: TGTGCCAGCTCACTCATGGAAGTCAGTGGGACGAAATCGGGCACTGAAGCTTTCTTT
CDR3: CASSLMEVSGTKSGTEAFF

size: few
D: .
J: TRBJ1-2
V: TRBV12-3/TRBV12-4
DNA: TGTGCCAGCAGTCCGCAGGGGTTCTATGGCTACACCTTC
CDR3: CASSPQGFYGYTF

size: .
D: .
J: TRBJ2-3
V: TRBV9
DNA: TGTGCCAGCAGCGCCACAGATACGCAGTATTTT
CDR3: CASSATDTQYF

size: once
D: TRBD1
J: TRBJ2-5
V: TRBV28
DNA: TGTGCCAGCAGTTCCGAACAGGGGGCCCGGGAGACCCAGTACTTC
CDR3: CASSSEQGARETQYF

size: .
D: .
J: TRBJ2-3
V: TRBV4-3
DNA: TGCGCCAGCAGCCCTAAGACTAGCACAGATACGCAGTATTTT
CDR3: CASSPKTSTDTQYF

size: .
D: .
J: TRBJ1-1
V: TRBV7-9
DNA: TGTGCCAGCAGCTTATTGTCGGGACCGGCCCGGGGAGACGAAGCTTTCTTT
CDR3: CASSLLSGPARGDEAFF

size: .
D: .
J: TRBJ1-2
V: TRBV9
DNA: TGTGCCAGCAGCGTAGGTATGGGCCACTCCTATGGCTACACCTTC
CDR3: CASSVGMGHSYGYTF

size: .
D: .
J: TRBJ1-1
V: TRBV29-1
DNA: TGCAGCGGGGAGGCCATGGACACTGAAGCTTTCTTT
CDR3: CSGEAMDTEAFF

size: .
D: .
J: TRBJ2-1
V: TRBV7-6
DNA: TGTGCCAGCAGCTTAGCGTTTATCGGACACAATGAGCAGTTCTTC
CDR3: CASSLAFIGHNEQFF

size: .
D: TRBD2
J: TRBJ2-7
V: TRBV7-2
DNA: TGTGCCAGCAGCAGACCTAGCGGCTCCTACGAGCAGTACTTC
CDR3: CASSRPSGSYEQYF

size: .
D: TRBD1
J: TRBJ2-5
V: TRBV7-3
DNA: TGTGCCAACAGCTCGGGACAGGGAGGAGAGGAGACCCAGTACTTC
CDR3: CANSSGQGGEETQYF

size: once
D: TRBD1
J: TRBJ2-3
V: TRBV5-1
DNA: TGCGCCAGCAGCTCTACAGGGGATAATACAGATACGCAGTATTTT
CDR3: CASSSTGDNTDTQYF

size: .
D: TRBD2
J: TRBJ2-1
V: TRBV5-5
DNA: TGTGCCAGCAGCTTGGATAGCGGGACCTACAATGAGCAGTTCTTC
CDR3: CASSLDSGTYNEQFF

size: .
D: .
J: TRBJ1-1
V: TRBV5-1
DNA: TGCGCCAGCAGCCGAGACCCCGCCAATGAAGCTTTCTTT
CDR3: CASSRDPANEAFF

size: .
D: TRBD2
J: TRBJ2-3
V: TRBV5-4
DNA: TGTGCCAGCAGCTTGGGGGCTAGCGGGGGCACAGATACGCAGTATTTT
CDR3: CASSLGASGGTDTQYF

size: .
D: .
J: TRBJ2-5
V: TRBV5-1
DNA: TGCGCCAGCAGCTTGGCCCAAAGGCAGGGGGAGACCCAGTACTTC
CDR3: CASSLAQRQGETQYF

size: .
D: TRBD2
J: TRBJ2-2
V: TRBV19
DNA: TGTGCCAGTAGTCTGCGGGGGGAAAACACCGGGGAGCTGTTTTTT
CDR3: CASSLRGENTGELFF

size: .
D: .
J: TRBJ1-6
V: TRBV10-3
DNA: TGTGCCATCAGTGGCTACGAGGGTTCACCCCTCCACTTT
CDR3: CAISGYEGSPLHF

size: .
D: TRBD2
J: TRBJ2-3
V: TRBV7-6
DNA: TGTGCCAGCAGCTTAGGATCGGGACTAAGCACAGATACGCAGTATTTT
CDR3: CASSLGSGLSTDTQYF

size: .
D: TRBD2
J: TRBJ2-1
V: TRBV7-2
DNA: TGTGCCAGCAGCCGGACTAGCGGTCAGTACAATGAGCAGTTCTTC
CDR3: CASSRTSGQYNEQFF

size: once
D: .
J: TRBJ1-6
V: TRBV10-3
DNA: TGTGCCATCAGTGTGTCCCGGGGGGACTCCTATAATTCACCCCTCCACTTT
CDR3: CAISVSRGDSYNSPLHF

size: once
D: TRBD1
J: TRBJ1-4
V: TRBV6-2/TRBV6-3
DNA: TGTGCCAGCAGTTACTCGAAGACAGGGGGTGAAAAACTGTTTTTT
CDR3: CASSYSKTGGEKLFF

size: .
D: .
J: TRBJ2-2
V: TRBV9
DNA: TGTGCCAGCAGCGTAGGGAGCCTAGGTACCGGGGAGCTGTTTTTT
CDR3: CASSVGSLGTGELFF

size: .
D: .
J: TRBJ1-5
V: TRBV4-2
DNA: TGTGCCAGCAGCCAAGATATCGGCGGGTTTCAGCCCCAGCATTTT
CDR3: CASSQDIGGFQPQHF

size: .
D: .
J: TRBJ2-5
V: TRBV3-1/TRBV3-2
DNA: TGTGCCAGCAGCCAAGTTCTTGGCACAACAATGTACCAAGAGACCCAGTACTTC
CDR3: CASSQVLGTTMYQETQYF

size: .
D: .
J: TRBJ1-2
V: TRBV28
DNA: TGTGCCAGCAGTTTGCTCAGAGGCTACACCTTC
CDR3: CASSLLRGYTF

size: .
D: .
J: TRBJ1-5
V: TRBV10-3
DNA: TGTGCCATCAGTGAGCAGGGAATGGGGAATCAGCCCCAGCATTTT
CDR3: CAISEQGMGNQPQHF

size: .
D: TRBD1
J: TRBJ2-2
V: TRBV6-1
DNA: TGTGCCAGCAGTGTTTTCGGGACAGAGAACACCGGGGAGCTGTTTTTT
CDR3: CASSVFGTENTGELFF

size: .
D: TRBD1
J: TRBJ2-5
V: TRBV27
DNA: TGTGCCAGCAGTGCTGGGACAGGGAGGGCGGAGACCCAGTACTTC
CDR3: CASSAGTGRAETQYF

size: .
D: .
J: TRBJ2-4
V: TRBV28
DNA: TGTGCCAGCAGGTCAACTAGTAGCATTCAGTACTTC
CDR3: CASRSTSSIQYF

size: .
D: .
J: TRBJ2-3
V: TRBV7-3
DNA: TGTGCCAGCAGCCCTACAAGGGGTGGCACAGATACGCAGTATTTT
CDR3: CASSPTRGGTDTQYF

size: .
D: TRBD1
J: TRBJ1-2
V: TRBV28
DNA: TGTGCCAGCATCTCCGGGACAGGGGGCAACTATAACTATGGCTACACCTTC
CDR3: CASISGTGGNYNYGYTF

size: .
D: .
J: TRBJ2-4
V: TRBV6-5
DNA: TGTGCCACCGGGGAAAACATTCAGTACTTC
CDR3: CATGENIQYF

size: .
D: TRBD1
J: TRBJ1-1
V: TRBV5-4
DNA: TGTGCCAGCAGCCCCGGGACAGGCGCATTGAACACTGAAGCTTTCTTT
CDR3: CASSPGTGALNTEAFF

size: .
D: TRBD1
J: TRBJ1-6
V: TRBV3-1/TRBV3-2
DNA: TGTGCCAGCAGCCAAGTGACAGGGTTCTCACCCCTCCACTTT
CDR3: CASSQVTGFSPLHF

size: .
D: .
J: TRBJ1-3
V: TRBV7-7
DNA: TGTGCTAGCAGCGCCGGACGGGAGCCTGGAAACACCATATATTTT
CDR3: CASSAGREPGNTIYF

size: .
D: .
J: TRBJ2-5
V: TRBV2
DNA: TGTGCCAGCAGTGAGATGGGGGCACGAGAGACCCAGTACTTC
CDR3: CASSEMGARETQYF

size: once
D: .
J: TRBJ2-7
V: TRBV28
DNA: TGTGCCAGCAGTTTGGGGCAGAACCCCTACGAGCAGTACTTC
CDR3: CASSLGQNPYEQYF

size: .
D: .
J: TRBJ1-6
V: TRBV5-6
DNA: TGTGCCAGCAGCTCTGATTCCAGGACACCCCTCCACTTT
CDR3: CASSSDSRTPLHF